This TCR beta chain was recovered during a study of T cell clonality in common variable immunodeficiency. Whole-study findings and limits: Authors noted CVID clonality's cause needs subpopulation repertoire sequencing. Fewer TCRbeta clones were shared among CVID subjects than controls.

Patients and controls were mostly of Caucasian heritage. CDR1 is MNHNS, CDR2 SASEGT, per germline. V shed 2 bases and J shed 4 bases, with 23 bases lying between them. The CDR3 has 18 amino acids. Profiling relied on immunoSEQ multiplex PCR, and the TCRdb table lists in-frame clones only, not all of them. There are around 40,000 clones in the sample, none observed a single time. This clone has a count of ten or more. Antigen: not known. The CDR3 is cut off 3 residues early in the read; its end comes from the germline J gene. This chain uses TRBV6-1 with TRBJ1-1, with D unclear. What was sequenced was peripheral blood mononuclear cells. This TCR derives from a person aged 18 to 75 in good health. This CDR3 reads CASSEQKGRRPWRTEAFF. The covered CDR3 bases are TGTGCCAGCAGTGAACAAAAAGGCAGGCGCCCTTGGCGCACTGAA.